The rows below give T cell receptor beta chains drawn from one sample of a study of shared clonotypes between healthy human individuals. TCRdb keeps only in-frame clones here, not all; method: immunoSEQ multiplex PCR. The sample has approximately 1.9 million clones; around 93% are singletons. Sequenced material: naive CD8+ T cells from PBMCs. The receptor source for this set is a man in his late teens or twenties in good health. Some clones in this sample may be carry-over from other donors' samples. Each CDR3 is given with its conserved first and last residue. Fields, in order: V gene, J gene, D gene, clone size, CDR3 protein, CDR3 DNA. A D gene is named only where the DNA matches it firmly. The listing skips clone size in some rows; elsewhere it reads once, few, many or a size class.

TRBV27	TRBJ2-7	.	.	CASSLSWGRTLYEQYF	TGTGCCAGCAGTTTATCCTGGGGAAGGACCCTCTACGAGCAGTACTTC
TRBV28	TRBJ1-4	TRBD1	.	CASTSGDRGNEKLFF	TGTGCCAGCACCTCCGGGGACAGGGGGAATGAAAAACTGTTTTTT
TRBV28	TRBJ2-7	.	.	CASSSPGGTYEQYF	TGTGCCAGCAGTTCCCCTGGTGGGACCTACGAGCAGTACTTC
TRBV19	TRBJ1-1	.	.	CASTPVGFTRNTEAFF	TGTGCCAGTACCCCCGTAGGATTTACCAGGAACACTGAAGCTTTCTTT
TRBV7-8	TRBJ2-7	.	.	CASSLAGLHNLYEQYF	TGTGCCAGCAGCTTAGCCGGACTGCATAACCTCTACGAGCAGTACTTC
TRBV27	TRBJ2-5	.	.	CASSPLYRVQETQYF	TGTGCCAGCAGTCCCCTTTACAGGGTTCAAGAGACCCAGTACTTC
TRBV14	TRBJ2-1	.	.	CASSQDLRDEQFF	TGTGCCAGCAGCCAAGACCTGAGGGATGAGCAGTTCTTC
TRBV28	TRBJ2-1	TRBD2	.	CASSTRLAHNSYNEQFF	TGTGCCAGCAGTACCAGACTAGCTCATAACTCCTACAATGAGCAGTTCTTC
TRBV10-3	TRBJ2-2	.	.	CAISATGIANTGELFF	TGTGCCATCAGTGCCACAGGAATCGCGAACACCGGGGAGCTGTTTTTT
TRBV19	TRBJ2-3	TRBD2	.	CASSIDGSLAGEVQDTQYF	TGTGCCAGTAGTATAGATGGGAGCCTAGCGGGAGAGGTTCAAGATACGCAGTATTTT
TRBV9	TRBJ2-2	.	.	CASSAPDRVSGELFF	TGTGCCAGCAGCGCACCGGATCGGGTATCCGGGGAGCTGTTTTTT
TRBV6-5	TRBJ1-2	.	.	CASRGGRHYGYTF	TGTGCCAGCAGGGGGGGGCGACACTATGGCTACACCTTC
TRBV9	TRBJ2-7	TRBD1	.	CASGSGGYYEQYF	TGTGCCAGCGGTTCAGGGGGCTACTACGAGCAGTACTTC
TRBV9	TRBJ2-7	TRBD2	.	CASSVDGSGSSEQYF	TGTGCCAGCAGCGTAGACGGTAGCGGGAGCTCCGAGCAGTACTTC
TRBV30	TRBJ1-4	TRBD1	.	CASSTGTGVYANEKLFF	TGTGCCTCCAGTACCGGGACAGGGGTTTACGCTAATGAAAAACTGTTTTTT
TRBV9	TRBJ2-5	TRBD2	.	CASSPPREGRETQYF	TGTGCCAGCAGCCCCCCCCGGGAGGGCCGTGAGACCCAGTACTTC
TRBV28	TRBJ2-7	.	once	CASSRSALEQYF	TGTGCCAGCAGCAGGTCGGCTCTCGAGCAGTACTTC
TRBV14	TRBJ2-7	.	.	CASSQGLLSYEQYF	TGTGCCAGCAGCCAAGGACTTCTCTCCTACGAGCAGTACTTC
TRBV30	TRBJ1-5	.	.	CAWPRTVRNQPQHF	TGTGCCTGGCCCCGGACAGTACGCAATCAGCCCCAGCATTTT
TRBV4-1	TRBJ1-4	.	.	CASSHHRLNEKLFF	TGCGCCAGCAGCCATCACCGACTCAATGAAAAACTGTTTTTT
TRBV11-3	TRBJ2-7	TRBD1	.	CASSLGQGAYEQYF	TGTGCCAGCAGCTTGGGACAGGGGGCCTACGAGCAGTACTTC
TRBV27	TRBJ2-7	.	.	CASTRINRRYEQYF	TGTGCCAGCACCCGCATCAACCGGCGATACGAGCAGTACTTC
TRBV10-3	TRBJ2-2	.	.	CAISETTNTGELFF	TGTGCCATCAGTGAGACTACGAACACCGGGGAGCTGTTTTTT
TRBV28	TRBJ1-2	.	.	CASREDVWDYGYTF	TGTGCCAGCAGGGAGGACGTCTGGGACTATGGCTACACCTTC
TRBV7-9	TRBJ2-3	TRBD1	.	CASSPASGTGSATQYF	TGTGCCAGCAGCCCAGCATCCGGGACAGGGTCCGCTACGCAGTATTTT
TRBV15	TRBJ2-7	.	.	CATSRDGETYEQYF	TGTGCCACCAGCAGAGACGGAGAAACCTACGAGCAGTACTTC
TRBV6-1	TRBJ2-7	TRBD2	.	CASGGGPINVQYF	TGTGCCAGCGGGGGGGGACCGATTAATGTGCAGTACTTC
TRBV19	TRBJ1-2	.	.	CASRGIVDSKDPNYGYTF	TGTGCCAGTAGGGGGATAGTAGACAGTAAAGACCCTAACTATGGCTACACCTTC
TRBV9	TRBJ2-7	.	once	CASSPFVDSSYEQYF	TGTGCCAGCAGCCCGTTCGTTGACTCCTCCTACGAGCAGTACTTC
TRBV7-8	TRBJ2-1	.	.	CASSLGGTNEQFF	TGTGCCAGCAGCTTAGGCGGAACCAATGAGCAGTTCTTC
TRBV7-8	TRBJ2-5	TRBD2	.	CASSLGLAGGVAQETQYF	TGTGCCAGCAGCCTAGGACTAGCGGGAGGGGTGGCTCAAGAGACCCAGTACTTC
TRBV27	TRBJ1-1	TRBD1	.	CASSSRGGGEDTEAFF	TGTGCCAGCAGTTCACGCGGAGGGGGCGAGGACACTGAAGCTTTCTTT
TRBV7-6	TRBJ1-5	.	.	CASSSFRDKNGQPQHF	TGTGCCAGCAGCTCCTTCCGGGACAAAAATGGGCAGCCCCAGCATTTT
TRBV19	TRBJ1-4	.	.	CASSSRDTTNEKLFF	TGTGCCAGTAGTTCGCGGGACACTACTAATGAAAAACTGTTTTTT
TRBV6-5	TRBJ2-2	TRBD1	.	CASSPGGSAGELFF	TGTGCCAGCAGCCCAGGGGGCAGCGCCGGGGAGCTGTTTTTT
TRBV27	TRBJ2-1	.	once	CASSFTGALNEQFF	TGTGCCAGCAGTTTTACGGGAGCTCTCAATGAGCAGTTCTTC
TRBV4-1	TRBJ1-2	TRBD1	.	CASSQIPGGSYGYTF	TGCGCCAGCAGCCAAATCCCAGGGGGCTCCTATGGCTACACCTTC
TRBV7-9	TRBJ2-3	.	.	CASSFLGDTQYF	TGTGCCAGCAGCTTCTTGGGTGATACGCAGTATTTT
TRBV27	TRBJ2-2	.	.	CASSLLGVGELFF	TGTGCCAGCAGTTTATTAGGGGTCGGGGAGCTGTTTTTT
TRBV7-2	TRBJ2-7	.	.	CASSDWPLTYEQYF	TGTGCCAGCAGCGACTGGCCGTTGACCTACGAGCAGTACTTC
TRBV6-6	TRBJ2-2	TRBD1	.	CASWDRVNTGELFF	TGTGCCAGCTGGGACAGAGTGAACACCGGGGAGCTGTTTTTT
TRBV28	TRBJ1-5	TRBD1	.	CAGEDRGSNQPQHF	TGTGCCGGAGAGGACAGGGGAAGCAATCAGCCCCAGCATTTT
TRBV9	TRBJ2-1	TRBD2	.	CASSARTSASSYNEQFF	TGTGCCAGCAGCGCCCGGACTAGCGCGAGCTCCTACAATGAGCAGTTCTTC
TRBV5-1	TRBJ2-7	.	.	CASSLGHKSYEQYF	TGCGCCAGCAGCTTGGGGCACAAATCCTACGAGCAGTACTTC
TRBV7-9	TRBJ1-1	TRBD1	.	CASSFGQGNTEAFF	TGTGCCAGCAGCTTCGGACAGGGGAACACTGAAGCTTTCTTT
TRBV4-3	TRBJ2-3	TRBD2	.	CASSQDLAGGQATQYF	TGCGCCAGCAGCCAAGACTTAGCGGGAGGGCAAGCTACGCAGTATTTT
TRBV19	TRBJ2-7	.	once	CASSIGQVSSYEQYF	TGTGCCAGTAGTATCGGGCAGGTCAGCTCCTACGAGCAGTACTTC
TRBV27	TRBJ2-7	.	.	CASSLTVAPAYEQYF	TGTGCCAGCAGTTTAACGGTAGCGCCAGCCTACGAGCAGTACTTC
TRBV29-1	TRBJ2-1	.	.	CSVEGRYNEQFF	TGCAGCGTAGAAGGACGGTACAATGAGCAGTTCTTC
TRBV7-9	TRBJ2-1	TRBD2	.	CASPAREETSSYNEQFF	TGTGCCAGCCCAGCGCGGGAGGAAACGAGCTCCTACAATGAGCAGTTCTTC
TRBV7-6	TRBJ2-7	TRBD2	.	CASSPGLAGTYEQYF	TGTGCCAGCAGCCCGGGACTAGCGGGAACCTACGAGCAGTACTTC
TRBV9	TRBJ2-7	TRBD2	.	CASSVGSTSGSYEQYF	TGTGCCAGCAGCGTTGGGTCGACTAGCGGGAGTTACGAGCAGTACTTC
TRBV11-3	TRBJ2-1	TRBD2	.	CASSASGLYNEQFF	TGTGCCAGCAGCGCTAGCGGTTTGTACAATGAGCAGTTCTTC
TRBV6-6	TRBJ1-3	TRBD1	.	CASSYSTGTSGNTIYF	TGTGCCAGCAGTTACTCGACAGGGACCTCTGGAAACACCATATATTTT
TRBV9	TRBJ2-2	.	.	CASGEGIVTNTGELFF	TGTGCCAGCGGGGAAGGGATAGTTACGAACACCGGGGAGCTGTTTTTT
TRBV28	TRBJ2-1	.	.	CATSKQTYNEQFF	TGTGCCACTTCGAAACAGACCTACAATGAGCAGTTCTTC
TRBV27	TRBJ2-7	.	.	CASSYTAPYEQYF	TGTGCCAGCAGCTACACGGCCCCCTACGAGCAGTACTTC
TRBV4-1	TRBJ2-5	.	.	CASSQGWGETQYF	TGCGCCAGCAGCCAGGGCTGGGGGGAGACCCAGTACTTC
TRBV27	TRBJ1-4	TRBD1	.	CASSPRTGWNEKLFF	TGTGCCAGCAGTCCCAGGACAGGGTGGAATGAAAAACTGTTTTTT